The sequence of this T cell receptor (beta chain) was determined in a study of T cell clonality in common variable immunodeficiency. In this sample, this clone turned up a few times. The antigen remains undetermined. The CDR3 is cut off 3 residues early in the read; its end comes from the germline J gene. Sequencing was performed with immunoSEQ multiplex PCR; in TCRdb, only in-frame clones are kept and a portion is missing. This sample comprises about 17,000 clones, none seen once only. Study-wide findings and caveats: Fewer deletions and N-nucleotide insertions were reportedly seen in common variable immunodeficiency TCR beta sequences.

The germline V gene encodes CDR1 PRHDT and CDR2 FYEKMQ (reference sequence). The CDR3 sequence is 15 residues long. V lost 0 bases and J lost 6, with 13 bases in between. The gene calls are TRBV13 and TRBJ2-3, with D perhaps TRBD2 (5 bases). The origin of this receptor is a human donor with common variable immunodeficiency. The specimen sequenced was peripheral blood mononuclear cells. This CDR3 is CASSLGGKGGDTQYF. The sequenced part of the CDR3 DNA is TGTGCCAGCAGCTTAGGTGGAAAGGGCGGGGATACG.